These 16 T cell receptor beta chains were all obtained from the same sample, sequenced in a study of metastatic and nonmetastatic thyroid tumors. The entire patient cohort was treatment-naive prior to thyroid surgery. TCRdb used MiXCR to call clones anew from the PCR reads. The sample lists almost 8,500 clones, around 43% seen once, with about 33% in the top ten. The source material was tumor tissue. Every receptor here comes from a male donor with papillary thyroid cancer or a benign thyroid nodule (not recorded which). Some clones in this sample may be carry-over from other donors' samples.

In its sample, this clone was seen a few times. The chain joins TRBV24-1 to TRBJ1-2; D gene unclear. Germline V gene data show CDR1 as KGHDR and CDR2 as SFDVKD. The CDR3 loop spans 15 amino acids. With 6 bases removed from V and 4 bases from J, the gap between germline ends came to 17 bases. Here the CDR3 DNA reads TGTGCCACCAGTTATCCCGGCGGCGAGAGCTATGGCTACACCTTC. It is translated as CATSYPGGESYGYTF.

DNA of the CDR3: TGCAGTGCTAGAGATTCGGCAGAAACCGGCTACACCTTC. Its translation is CSARDSAETGYTF. The rearrangement uses TRBV20-1 and TRBJ1-2; no reliable D call. The CDR3 is 13 amino acids. V gave up 0 bases and J gave up 8 bases, with 13 bases separating them. From germline, CDR1 is DFQATT and CDR2 SNEGSKA (reference sequence).

This chain connects TRBV6-2 or TRBV6-3 to TRBJ1-3; D not certain. Looked up from germline, CDR1 is MNHEY and CDR2 is SVGEGT. This CDR3 has 14 residues. V was cut by 4 bases and J by 4 bases, with 11 bases left in between. CDR3 amino acids: CASSFAGWGNTIYF. The CDR3, as DNA: TGTGCCAGCAGTTTTGCCGGGTGGGGAAACACCATATATTTT.

Regarding this clone: Germline and junction disagree at one end, which may indicate a read error. The chain joins TRBV7-3 to TRBJ2-1; TRBD2 matches at 14 bases. CDR1 is SGHTA, CDR2 FQGTGA, per germline. There are 17 residues in the CDR3. The CDR3 reads CASRLKGTSGSRNEQFF. The CDR3 DNA sequence: TGTGCCAGCAGGTTAAAGGGGACTAGCGGGAGTAGGAATGAGCAGTTCTTC.

The rearrangement links TRBV6-1 to TRBJ2-6, with D possibly matching TRBD1 (5 bases). Trimming removed 5 bases from V and 0 bases from J, with 8 bases in between. The CDR3 has 15 amino acids. The germline V gene encodes CDR1 MNHNS and CDR2 SASEGT. The CDR3 DNA is TGTGCCAGCAGTACTGACAGCTCTGGGGCCAACGTCCTGACTTTC. This codes for CASSTDSSGANVLTF.

Sample share makes this clone medium-sized. V usage is TRBV6-4 and J usage is TRBJ2-7; 9 bases map to TRBD2. CDR1 and CDR2 from the germline V gene are MRHNA and SNTAGT. Trimming removed 4 bases from V and 6 bases from J; junction bases left unmatched: 7. This CDR3 contains 14 residues. The DNA of the CDR3 is TGTGCCAGCAGTGGGGGTAGCGGGAGATGCGAGCAGTACTTC. This translates into CASSGGSGRCEQYF.

The V and J genes are TRBV6-5 and TRBJ1-1, with 7 bases lining up with TRBD1. The germline V gene has CDR1 MNHEY and CDR2 SVGAGI. V was pared by 2 bases and J by 4 bases, with 7 bases of the junction left unmatched. CDR3 size: 15 residues. The CDR3 region is CASSYPQGGGTEAFF. CDR3 DNA: TGTGCCAGCAGTTACCCCCAAGGGGGCGGCACTGAAGCTTTCTTT.

The chain is built from TRBV18 and TRBJ2-2; possible D gene TRBD2, 6 bases. Germline V gene data show CDR1 as KGHSH and CDR2 as LQKENI. This CDR3 comprises 16 residues. V was clipped by 1 base and J by 0 bases, with 9 bases between them. CDR3 sequence: CASSPRDWANTGELFF. Here the CDR3 DNA reads TGTGCCAGCTCACCACGGGACTGGGCGAACACCGGGGAGCTGTTTTTT.

This clone is deemed medium-sized (0.01 to 0.1%). Written as DNA, the CDR3 is TGTGCCAGCAGCGTAGGGGGATATACTGAAGCTTTCTTT. Its protein product is CASSVGGYTEAFF. The chain uses TRBV9 and TRBJ1-1; D is unresolved. Germline V gene sequence: CDR1 SGDLS, CDR2 YYNGEE. Trimming shortened V by 0 bases and J by 5 bases, and 8 bases separated the two germline ends. The CDR3 totals 13 residues.

This rearrangement joins TRBV9 to TRBJ1-2, with D possibly being TRBD1 (6 bases). The CDR3 covers 19 residues. V was clipped by 0 bases and J by 0 bases, with 21 bases between them. Per the germline V gene, CDR1 is SGDLS and CDR2 is YYNGEE. The CDR3: CASSVAHPRGRQANYGYTF. The CDR3 region has the DNA TGTGCCAGCAGCGTAGCCCATCCCAGGGGCCGGCAAGCTAACTATGGCTACACCTTC.

The V call is TRBV5-1, the J call TRBJ2-3, with 8 nucleotides matching TRBD1. The length of the CDR3 is 15 residues. The germline CDR1 and CDR2 sequences are SGHRS and YFSETQ. With 0 bases clipped from V and 3 bases from J, the junction kept 3 bases outside the gene matches. In nucleotides, the CDR3 is TGCGCCAGCAGCTTGGAAGGACAGGGAACAGATACGCAGTATTTT. This sequence encodes CASSLEGQGTDTQYF.

J is TRBJ2-6 and V is TRBV24-1, with D hard to call. CDR1 KGHDR and CDR2 SFDVKD come from the germline V gene. CDR3 size: 15 residues. Trimming stripped 0 bases from V and 1 base from J, with 3 bases between. CDR3 DNA: TGTGCCACCAGTGATTTGCGATCTGGGGCCAACGTCCTGACTTTC. Its protein product is CATSDLRSGANVLTF.

The genes are TRBV7-9 and TRBJ1-3; 7 bases match TRBD1. V lost 4 bases, J lost 4 bases, and 7 bases stayed unmatched. This CDR3 has 15 residues. Per the germline V gene, CDR1 is SEHNR and CDR2 is FQNEAQ (reference sequence). CDR3 sequence reads: CASSSTGDRGNTIYF. CDR3 nucleotides: TGTGCCAGCAGCTCCACCGGGGACAGAGGAAACACCATATATTTT.

The chain combines TRBV7-8 with TRBJ1-1, with 9 nucleotides matching TRBD1. Unmatched junction bases numbered 11, after V lost 5 bases and J lost 4 bases. The CDR3 sequence is 16 residues long. Looked up from germline, CDR1 is SGHVS and CDR2 is FQNEAQ. Written as DNA, the CDR3 is TGTGCCAGCAGCCTCCGGGACAGGGTCCCTTCCACTGAAGCTTTCTTT. It is translated as CASSLRDRVPSTEAFF.

This chain joins TRBV5-1 and TRBJ1-5, with D unresolved. Trimming left V 1 base short and J 7 bases short, with 9 bases between. Germline CDR1 SGHRS, CDR2 YFSETQ. The CDR3 extends over 13 amino acids. CDR3 amino acids: CASSLIVGQPQHF. The CDR3 DNA reads as TGCGCCAGCAGCTTGATTGTGGGCCAGCCCCAGCATTTT.

This clone is medium-sized (0.01 to 0.1%) within its sample. This chain uses TRBV4-1 with TRBJ2-3; D is ambiguous. The germline gives CDR1 MGHRA, CDR2 YSYEKL. The CDR3 has 15 residues. The V end lost 0 bases, the J end lost 0 bases, and 7 bases lay between the germline ends. This CDR3 is CASSQDPASTDTQYF. CDR3 bases: TGCGCCAGCAGCCAAGATCCGGCGAGCACAGATACGCAGTATTTT.